The clone carrying this T cell receptor (beta chain) showed up just once. Its antigen remains unidentified. These data come from a study of cytomegalovirus exposure and HLA in healthy donors. Findings of the study overall: There were some public TCRs occurring in many donors, but most TCR sequences were rare.

Germline V gene sequence: CDR1 SGHVS, CDR2 FQNEAQ. This CDR3 contains 13 residues. Trimming removed 2 bases from V and 1 base from J, with 5 bases in between. The PCR ran on 60 Vbeta and 13 Jbeta primers. The data were produced by immunoSEQ multiplex PCR, yet TCRdb's version contains in-frame clones alone and is incomplete. The sample gives hundreds of thousands of clones, about 80% of which show up once; around a sixth is in the top ten. The sequence was collected from a man aged 40-50 years in good health and CMV-seronegative. Source material: PBMCs. The chain couples TRBV7-8 to TRBJ1-1; D is perhaps TRBD1 (5 bases). The CDR3 bases are TGTGCCAGCAGCTTAAGGGGGAACACTGAAGCTTTCTTT. Its translation: CASSLRGNTEAFF.